The sequence of this TCR beta chain was determined in a study of response to subunit inactivated influenza vaccine. Details on this clonotype: Its antigen remains unidentified.

General study points: Authors suggested each seasonal influenza vaccination recruits few new T cells.

Using its own MiXCR run on the RT-PCR reads, TCRdb lists one record per CDR3 protein. Of some 500,000 distinct CDR3 sequences in the sample, over 25% were seen once. Per germline, CDR1 SGHRS and CDR2 YFSETQ. This CDR3 has 15 residues. Between the trimmed V and J ends, which lost 0 bases and 3 bases, there was a span of 10 bases. The V call is TRBV5-1, the J call TRBJ2-1; D might be TRBD1 or TRBD2, each matching 5 bases. This sequence originates from a man aged 45-60 years who received an inactivated influenza vaccine. The sample was CD4+ T cells sorted from PBMCs, taken more than 4 days after vaccination. CDR3 residues: CASSLVGTHYNEQFF. The CDR3 DNA reads TGCGCCAGCAGCTTGGTGGGGACCCACTACAATGAGCAGTTCTTC.